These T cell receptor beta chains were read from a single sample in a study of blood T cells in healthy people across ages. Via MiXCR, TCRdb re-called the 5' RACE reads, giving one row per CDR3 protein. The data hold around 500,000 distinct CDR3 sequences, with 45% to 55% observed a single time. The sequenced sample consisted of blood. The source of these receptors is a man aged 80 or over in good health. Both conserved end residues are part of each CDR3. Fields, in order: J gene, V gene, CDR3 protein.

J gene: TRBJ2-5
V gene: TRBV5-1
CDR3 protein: CASSLGLAGKGETQYF

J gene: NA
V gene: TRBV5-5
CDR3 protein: CASSLGPHNEQYF

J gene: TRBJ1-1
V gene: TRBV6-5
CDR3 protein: CASSYQRGTFENTEAFF

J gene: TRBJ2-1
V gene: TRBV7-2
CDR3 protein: CASRKGTDSYEQFF

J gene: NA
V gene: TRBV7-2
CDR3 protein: CASTLGGFGETQYF

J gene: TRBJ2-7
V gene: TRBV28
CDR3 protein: CASSLQPYEQYF

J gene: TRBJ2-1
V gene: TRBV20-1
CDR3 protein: CSAEGSSYNEQFF

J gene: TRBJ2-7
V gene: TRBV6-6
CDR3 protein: CASSYSEYGQYF

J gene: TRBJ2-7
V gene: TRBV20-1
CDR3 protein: CSARDPGRGQYF

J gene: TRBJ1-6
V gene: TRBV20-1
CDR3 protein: CSARGGANSPLHF

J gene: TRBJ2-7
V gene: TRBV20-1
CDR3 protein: CSAAQGSSYEQYF